This T cell receptor beta chain is from a study of blood T cell repertoires in COVID-19. In this sample, this clone turned up once. Trimming pared 5 bases from V and 0 bases from J, leaving 10 bases between. Germline V gene data show CDR1 as KGHDR and CDR2 as SFDVKD. This CDR3 comprises 15 residues. The repertoire was sequenced with immunoSEQ multiplex PCR; TCRdb's copy has only in-frame clones and lacks some. Found here are tens of thousands of clones, approximately 84% of them singletons; the top ten hold approximately 2.5%. The sequencing sample was made of peripheral blood. This clonotype was sampled from a man aged 50 to 60 with acute or convalescent COVID-19. The chain employs TRBV24-1 and TRBJ2-1; TRBD2 is a possible D gene (6 bases). The chain's CDR3 is CATSGTGSSYNEQFF. DNA for the CDR3: TGTGCCACCAGTGGTACCGGGAGCTCCTACAATGAGCAGTTCTTC.